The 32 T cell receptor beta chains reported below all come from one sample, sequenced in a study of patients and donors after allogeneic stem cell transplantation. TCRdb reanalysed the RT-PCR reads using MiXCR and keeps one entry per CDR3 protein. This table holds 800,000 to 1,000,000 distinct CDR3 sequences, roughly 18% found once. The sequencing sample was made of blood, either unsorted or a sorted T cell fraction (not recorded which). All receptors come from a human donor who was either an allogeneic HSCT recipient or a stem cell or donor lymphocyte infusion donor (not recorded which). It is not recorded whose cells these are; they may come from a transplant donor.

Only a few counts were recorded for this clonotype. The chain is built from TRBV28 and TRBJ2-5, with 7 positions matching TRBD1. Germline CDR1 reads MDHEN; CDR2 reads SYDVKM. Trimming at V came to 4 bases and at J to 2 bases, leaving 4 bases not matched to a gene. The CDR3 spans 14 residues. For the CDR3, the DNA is TGTGCCAGCAGTTCCGGACAGGCACAAGAGACCCAGTACTTC. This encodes CASSSGQAQETQYF.

CDR3 in amino acids: CSVPGQGNTGELFF. Written as DNA, the CDR3 is TGCAGTGTCCCGGGACAGGGGAACACCGGGGAGCTGTTTTTT. This chain links TRBV20-1 with TRBJ2-2; 9 nucleotides match TRBD1. In germline, CDR1 is DFQATT, CDR2 SNEGSKA (reference sequence). The V gene end was trimmed by 7 bases and the J gene end by 1 base; junction bases not matched to a gene: 4. The length of the CDR3 is 14 residues.

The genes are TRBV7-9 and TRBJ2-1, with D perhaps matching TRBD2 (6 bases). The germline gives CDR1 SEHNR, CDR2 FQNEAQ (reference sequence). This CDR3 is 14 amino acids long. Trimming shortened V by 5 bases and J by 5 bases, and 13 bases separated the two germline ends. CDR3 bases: TGTGCCAGCAGCCGAGGGGAGCGGGACAATGAGCAGTTCTTC. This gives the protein CASSRGERDNEQFF.

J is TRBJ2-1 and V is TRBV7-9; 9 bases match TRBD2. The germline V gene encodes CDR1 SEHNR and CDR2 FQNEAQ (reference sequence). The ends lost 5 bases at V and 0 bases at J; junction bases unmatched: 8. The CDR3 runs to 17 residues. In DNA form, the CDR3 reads TGTGCCAGCAGCGGGGTTCGACTAGCGGTCTCCTACAATGAGCAGTTCTTC. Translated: CASSGVRLAVSYNEQFF.

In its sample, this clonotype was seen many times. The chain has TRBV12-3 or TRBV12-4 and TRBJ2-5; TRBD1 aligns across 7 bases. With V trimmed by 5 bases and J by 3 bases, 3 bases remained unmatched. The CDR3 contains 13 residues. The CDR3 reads CASSPQGEETQYF. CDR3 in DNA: TGTGCCAGCAGTCCTCAGGGGGAAGAGACCCAGTACTTC.

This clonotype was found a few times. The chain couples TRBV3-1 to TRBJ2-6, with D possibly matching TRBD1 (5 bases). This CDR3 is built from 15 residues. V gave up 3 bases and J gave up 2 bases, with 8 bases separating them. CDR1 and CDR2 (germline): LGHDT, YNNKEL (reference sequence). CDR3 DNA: TGTGCCAGCAGCCAGTTAGGGGCTGGGGCCAACGTCCTGACTTTC. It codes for CASSQLGAGANVLTF. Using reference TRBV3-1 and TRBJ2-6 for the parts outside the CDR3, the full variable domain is DTAVSQTPKYLVTQMGNDKSIKCEQNLGHDTMYWYKQDSKKFLKIMFSYNNKELIINETVPNRFSPKSPDKAHLNLHINSLELGDSAVYFCASSQLGAGANVLTFGAGSRLTVL.

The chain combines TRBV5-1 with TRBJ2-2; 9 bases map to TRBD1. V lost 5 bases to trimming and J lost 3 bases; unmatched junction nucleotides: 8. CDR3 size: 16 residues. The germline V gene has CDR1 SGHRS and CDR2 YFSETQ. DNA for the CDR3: TGCGCCAGCAGGAAGAGTCGGGACAGGGACACCGGGGAGCTGTTTTTT. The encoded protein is CASRKSRDRDTGELFF.

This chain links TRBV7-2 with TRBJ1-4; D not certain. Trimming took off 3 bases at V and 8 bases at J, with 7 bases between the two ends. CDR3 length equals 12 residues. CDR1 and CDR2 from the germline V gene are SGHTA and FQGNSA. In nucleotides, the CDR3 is TGTGCCAGCAGCTTGTGGGGAGAAAAACTGTTTTTT. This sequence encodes CASSLWGEKLFF.

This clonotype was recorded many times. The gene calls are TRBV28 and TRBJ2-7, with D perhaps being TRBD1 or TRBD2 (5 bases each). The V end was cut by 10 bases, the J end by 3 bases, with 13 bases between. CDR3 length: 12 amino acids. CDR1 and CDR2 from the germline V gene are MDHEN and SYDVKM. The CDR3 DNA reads TGTGCCACCGTGGGACCCAGCTACGAGCAGTACTTC. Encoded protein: CATVGPSYEQYF.

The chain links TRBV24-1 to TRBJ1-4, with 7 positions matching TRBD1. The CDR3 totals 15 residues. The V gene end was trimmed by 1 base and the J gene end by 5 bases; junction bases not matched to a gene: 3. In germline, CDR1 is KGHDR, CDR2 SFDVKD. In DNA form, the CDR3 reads TGTGCCACCAGTGATTTACCGGGACAGAATGAAAAACTGTTTTTT. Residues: CATSDLPGQNEKLFF.

The CDR3 DNA follows: TGCGCCAGCAGCACAGCACAGGGGAACTATGGCTACACCTTC. Protein product: CASSTAQGNYGYTF. The chain is built from TRBV5-1 and TRBJ1-2, with TRBD1 matching 7 bases. This CDR3 is built from 14 residues. Looked up from germline, CDR1 is SGHRS and CDR2 is YFSETQ. Losses at the gene ends were 4 bases for V and 2 bases for J; bases not matched to a gene: 5. Using reference TRBV5-1 and TRBJ1-2 for the parts outside the CDR3, the full variable domain is KAGVTQTPRYLIKTRGQQVTLSCSPISGHRSVSWYQQTPGQGLQFLFEYFSETQRNKGNFPGRFSGRQFSNSRSEMNVSTLELGDSALYLCASSTAQGNYGYTFGSGTRLTVV.

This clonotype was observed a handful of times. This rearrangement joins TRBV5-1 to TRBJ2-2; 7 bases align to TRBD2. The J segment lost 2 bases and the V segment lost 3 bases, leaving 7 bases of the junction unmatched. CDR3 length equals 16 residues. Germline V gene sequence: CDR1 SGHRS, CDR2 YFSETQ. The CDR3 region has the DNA TGCGCCAGCAGCTGGGGATCTAGCGGAAACACCGGGGAGCTGTTTTTT. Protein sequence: CASSWGSSGNTGELFF.

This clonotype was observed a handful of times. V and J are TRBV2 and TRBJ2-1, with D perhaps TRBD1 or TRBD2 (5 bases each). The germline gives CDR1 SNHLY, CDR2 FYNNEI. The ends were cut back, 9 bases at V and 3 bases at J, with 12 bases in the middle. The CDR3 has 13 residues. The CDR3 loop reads CARSGTHYNEQFF. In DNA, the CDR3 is TGTGCCAGGTCCGGGACCCACTACAATGAGCAGTTCTTC.

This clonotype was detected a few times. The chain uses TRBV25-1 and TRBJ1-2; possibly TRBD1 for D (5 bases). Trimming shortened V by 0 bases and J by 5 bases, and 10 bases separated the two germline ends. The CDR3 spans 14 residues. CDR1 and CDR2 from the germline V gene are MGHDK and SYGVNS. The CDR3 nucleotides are TGTGCCAGCAGTGAATACCGGGACGGTTATGGCTACACCTTC. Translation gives CASSEYRDGYGYTF.

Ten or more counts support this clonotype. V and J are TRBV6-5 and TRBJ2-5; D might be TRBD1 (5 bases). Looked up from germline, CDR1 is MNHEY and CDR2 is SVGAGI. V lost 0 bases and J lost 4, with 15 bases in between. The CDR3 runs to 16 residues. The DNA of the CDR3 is TGTGCCAGCAGTTACTCGATTACTGGGCAGGGAGAGACCCAGTACTTC. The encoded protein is CASSYSITGQGETQYF.

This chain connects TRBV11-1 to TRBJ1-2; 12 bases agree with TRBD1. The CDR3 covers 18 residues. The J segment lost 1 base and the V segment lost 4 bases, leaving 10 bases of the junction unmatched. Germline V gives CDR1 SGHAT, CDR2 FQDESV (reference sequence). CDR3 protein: CASSWGSGQGAFNYGYTF. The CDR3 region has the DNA TGTGCCAGCAGCTGGGGTTCGGGACAGGGGGCCTTTAACTATGGCTACACCTTC.

DNA for the CDR3: TGTGCCAGCAGCACGGGACTGACGAACACCGGGGAGCTGTTTTTT. Translation: CASSTGLTNTGELFF. The chain couples TRBV13 to TRBJ2-2; D is perhaps TRBD2 (6 bases). Trimming took off 5 bases at V and 0 bases at J, with 10 bases between the two ends. Germline V gene lookup returns CDR1 PRHDT and CDR2 FYEKMQ (reference sequence). The CDR3 loop spans 15 amino acids.

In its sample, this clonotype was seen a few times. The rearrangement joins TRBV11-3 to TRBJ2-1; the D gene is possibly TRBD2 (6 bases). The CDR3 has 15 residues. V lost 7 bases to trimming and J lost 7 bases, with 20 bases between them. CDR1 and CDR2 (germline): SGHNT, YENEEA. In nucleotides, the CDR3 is TGTGCCAGCACCCCCGGGGACCCCGGAGGGAATGAGCAGTTCTTC. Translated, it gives CASTPGDPGGNEQFF.

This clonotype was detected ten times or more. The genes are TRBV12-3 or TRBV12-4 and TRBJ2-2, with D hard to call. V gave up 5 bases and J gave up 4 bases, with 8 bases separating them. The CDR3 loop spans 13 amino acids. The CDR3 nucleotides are TGTGCCAGCAGTACCGTGCGCACCGGGGAGCTGTTTTTT. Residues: CASSTVRTGELFF.

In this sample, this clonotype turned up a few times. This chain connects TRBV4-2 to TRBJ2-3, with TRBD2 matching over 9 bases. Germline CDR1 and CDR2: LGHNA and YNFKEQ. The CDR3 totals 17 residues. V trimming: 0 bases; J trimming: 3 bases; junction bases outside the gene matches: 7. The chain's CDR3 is CASSQESRAGGTDTQYF. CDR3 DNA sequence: TGTGCCAGCAGCCAAGAGAGTAGGGCGGGGGGGACAGATACGCAGTATTTT.

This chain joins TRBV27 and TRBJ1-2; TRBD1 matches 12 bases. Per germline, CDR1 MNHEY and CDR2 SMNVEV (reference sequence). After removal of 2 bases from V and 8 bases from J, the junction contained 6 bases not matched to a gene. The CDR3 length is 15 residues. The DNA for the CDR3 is TGTGCCAGCAGTTTAACGGGACAGGGGGCGAAGGGCTACACCTTC. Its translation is CASSLTGQGAKGYTF.

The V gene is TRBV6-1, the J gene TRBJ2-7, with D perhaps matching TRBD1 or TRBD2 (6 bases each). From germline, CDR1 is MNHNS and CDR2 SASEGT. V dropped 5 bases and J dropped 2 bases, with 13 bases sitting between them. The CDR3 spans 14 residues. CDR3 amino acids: CASSRGTLAYEQYF. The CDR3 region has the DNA TGTGCCAGCAGTCGCGGGACACTCGCCTACGAGCAGTACTTC.

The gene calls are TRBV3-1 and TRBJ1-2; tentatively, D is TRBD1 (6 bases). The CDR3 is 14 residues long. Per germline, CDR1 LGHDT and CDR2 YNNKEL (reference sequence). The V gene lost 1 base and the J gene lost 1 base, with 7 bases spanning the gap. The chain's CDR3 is CASSQARGNYGYTF. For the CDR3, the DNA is TGTGCCAGCAGCCAAGCCAGGGGTAACTATGGCTACACCTTC.

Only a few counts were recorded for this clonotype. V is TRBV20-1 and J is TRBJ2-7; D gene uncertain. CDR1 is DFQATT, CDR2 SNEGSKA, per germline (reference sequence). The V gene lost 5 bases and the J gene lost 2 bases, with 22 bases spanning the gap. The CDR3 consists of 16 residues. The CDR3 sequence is CSASPVRKPLTYEQYF. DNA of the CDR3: TGCAGTGCTTCCCCTGTCCGCAAACCCCTCACCTACGAGCAGTACTTC.

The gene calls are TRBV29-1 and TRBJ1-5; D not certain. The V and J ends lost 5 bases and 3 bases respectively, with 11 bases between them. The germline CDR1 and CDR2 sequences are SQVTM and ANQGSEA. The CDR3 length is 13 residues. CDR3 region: CSVTNRTNQPQHF. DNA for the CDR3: TGCAGCGTTACGAACAGAACCAATCAGCCCCAGCATTTT. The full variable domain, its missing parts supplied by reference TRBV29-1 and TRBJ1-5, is SAVISQKPSRDICQRGTSLTIQCQVDSQVTMMFWYRQQPGQSLTLIATANQGSEATYESGFVIDKFPISRPNLTFSTLTVSNMSPEDSSIYLCSVTNRTNQPQHFGDGTRLSIL.

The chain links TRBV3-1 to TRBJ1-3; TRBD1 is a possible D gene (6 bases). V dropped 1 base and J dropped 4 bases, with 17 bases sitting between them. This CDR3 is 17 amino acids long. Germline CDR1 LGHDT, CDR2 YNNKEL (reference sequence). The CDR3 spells CASSQGLIVTGGNTIYF. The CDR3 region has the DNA TGTGCCAGCAGCCAAGGTCTTATCGTAACAGGGGGAAACACCATATATTTT.

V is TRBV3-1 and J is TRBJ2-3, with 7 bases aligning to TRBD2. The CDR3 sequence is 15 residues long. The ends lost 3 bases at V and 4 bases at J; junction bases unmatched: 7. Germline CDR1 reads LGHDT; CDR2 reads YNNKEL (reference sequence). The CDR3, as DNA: TGTGCCAGCAGCCAGGCGGGAGTTACGGCAGATACGCAGTATTTT. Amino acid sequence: CASSQAGVTADTQYF.

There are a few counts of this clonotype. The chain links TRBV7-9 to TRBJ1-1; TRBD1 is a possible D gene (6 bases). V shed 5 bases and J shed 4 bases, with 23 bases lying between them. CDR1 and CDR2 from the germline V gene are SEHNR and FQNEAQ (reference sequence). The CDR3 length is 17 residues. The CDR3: CASSVGPQGVGVTEAFF. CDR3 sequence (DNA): TGTGCCAGCAGCGTAGGTCCACAGGGAGTTGGGGTCACTGAAGCTTTCTTT.

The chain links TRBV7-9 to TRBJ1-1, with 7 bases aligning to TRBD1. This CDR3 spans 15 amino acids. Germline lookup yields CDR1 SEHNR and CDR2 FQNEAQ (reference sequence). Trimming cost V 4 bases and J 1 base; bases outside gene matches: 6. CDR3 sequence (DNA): TGTGCCAGCAGCTCCCTCCGGGACAGGAACACTGAAGCTTTCTTT. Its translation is CASSSLRDRNTEAFF.

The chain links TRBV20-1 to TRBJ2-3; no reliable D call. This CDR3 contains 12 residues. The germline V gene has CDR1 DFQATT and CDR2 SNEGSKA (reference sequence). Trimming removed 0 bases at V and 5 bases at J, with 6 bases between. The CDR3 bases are TGCAGTGCTAGAGATTTGAAAGATACGCAGTATTTT. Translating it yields CSARDLKDTQYF.

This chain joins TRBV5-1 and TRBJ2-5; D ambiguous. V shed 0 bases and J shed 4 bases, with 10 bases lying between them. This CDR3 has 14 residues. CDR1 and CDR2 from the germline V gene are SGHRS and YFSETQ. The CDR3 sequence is CASSLDQSGETQYF. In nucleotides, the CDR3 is TGCGCCAGCAGCTTGGATCAATCGGGAGAGACCCAGTACTTC.

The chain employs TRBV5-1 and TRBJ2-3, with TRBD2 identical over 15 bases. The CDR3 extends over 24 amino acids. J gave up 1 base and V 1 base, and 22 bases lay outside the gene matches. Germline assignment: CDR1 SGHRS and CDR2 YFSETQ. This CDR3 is CASSLSGHQMGLAGGGGGTDTQYF. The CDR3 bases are TGCGCCAGCAGCTTGTCCGGACATCAGATGGGACTAGCGGGAGGTGGAGGGGGCACAGATACGCAGTATTTT.